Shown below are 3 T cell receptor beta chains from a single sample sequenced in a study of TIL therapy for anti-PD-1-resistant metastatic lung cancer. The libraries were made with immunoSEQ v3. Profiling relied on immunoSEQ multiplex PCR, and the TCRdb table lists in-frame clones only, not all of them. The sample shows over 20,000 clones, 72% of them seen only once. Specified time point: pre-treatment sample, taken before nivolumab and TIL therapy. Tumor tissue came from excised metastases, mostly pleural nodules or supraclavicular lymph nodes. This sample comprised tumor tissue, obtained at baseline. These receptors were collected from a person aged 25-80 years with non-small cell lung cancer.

The CDR3 is CASRPRRGEQYF. The CDR3 DNA reads as TGTGCCAGCAGACCCCGGAGGGGCGAGCAGTACTTC. The V gene is TRBV7-9, the J gene TRBJ2-5, with D perhaps TRBD2 (6 bases). Judging by the DNA end, TRBJ2-7 fits better; the J call may be wrong. The CDR3 runs 12 residues. Germline CDR1 reads SEHNR; CDR2 reads FQNEAQ (reference sequence).

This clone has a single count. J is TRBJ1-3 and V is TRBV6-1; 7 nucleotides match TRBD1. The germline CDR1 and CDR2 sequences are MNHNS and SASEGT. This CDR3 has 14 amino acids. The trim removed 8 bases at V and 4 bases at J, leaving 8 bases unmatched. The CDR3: CASVEQGSGNTIYF. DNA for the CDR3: TGTGCCAGCGTCGAACAGGGGAGCGGAAACACCATATATTTT.

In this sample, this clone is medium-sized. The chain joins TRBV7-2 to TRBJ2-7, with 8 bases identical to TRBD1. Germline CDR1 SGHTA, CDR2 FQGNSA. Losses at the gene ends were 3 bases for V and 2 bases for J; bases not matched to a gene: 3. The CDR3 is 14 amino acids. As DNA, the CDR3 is TGTGCCAGCAGCTTCGGACAGGGCCCCTACGAGCAGTACTTC. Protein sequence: CASSFGQGPYEQYF.